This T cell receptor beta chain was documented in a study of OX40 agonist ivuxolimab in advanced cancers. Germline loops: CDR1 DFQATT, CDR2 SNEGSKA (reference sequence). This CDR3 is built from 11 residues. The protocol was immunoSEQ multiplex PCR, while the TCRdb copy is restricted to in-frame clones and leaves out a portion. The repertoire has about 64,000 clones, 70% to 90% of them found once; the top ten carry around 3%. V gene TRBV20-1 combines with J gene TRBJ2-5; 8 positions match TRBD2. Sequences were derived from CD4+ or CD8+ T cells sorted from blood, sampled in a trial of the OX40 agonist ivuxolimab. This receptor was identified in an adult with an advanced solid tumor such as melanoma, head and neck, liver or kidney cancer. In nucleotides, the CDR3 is TGCAGCGGGGGGGTCTTTGAGACCCAGTACTTC. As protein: CSGGVFETQYF.